The present T cell receptor (beta chain) was sequenced within a study of T cells in Graves' hyperthyroidism and ophthalmopathy. RNA transcripts gave rise to amplified TCR beta CDR3 regions. Initially, a first-round RT-PCR of the TCR CDR3 employed the HTBI primer set. One entry per CDR3 protein, called by TCRdb with MiXCR from the multiplex PCR reads. The sample records roughly 500,000 distinct CDR3 sequences, more than 45% being singletons. Uncontrolled infection, other autoimmune disease, pregnancy or lactation excluded patients. The diagnoses drew upon clinical symptoms, serum thyroxine and TRAb, thyroid ultrasound and orbital computed tomography. The CDR3 consists of 17 residues. CDR1 LNHNV and CDR2 YYDKDF come from the germline V gene (reference sequence). The V and J ends lost 3 bases and 1 base, in that order; junction bases with no gene match: 10. Of note for this clonotype: Its antigen remains unidentified.

Study results and caveats: Blood also carried most thyroid clonotypes expanded above 0.001.

The origin of this receptor is an adult woman with Graves' disease, either hyperthyroidism or ophthalmopathy (not recorded which). The sample was peripheral blood or thyroid tissue (not recorded which). The chain links TRBV15 to TRBJ1-1; 8 bases line up with TRBD1. In DNA form, the CDR3 reads TGTGCCACCAGCAGCCGCGTACAGACAGGGGCGAACACTGAAGCTTTCTTT. Protein product: CATSSRVQTGANTEAFF.